This entry concerns a single T cell receptor (beta chain). The use of a sample-barcoded 5' primer and a J-beta primer mix characterized a second PCR of roughly 7 to 11 cycles. TCRdb redid the calling of the 5' RACE reads with MiXCR, one entry per CDR3 protein. Seen here are some 790,000 distinct CDR3 sequences, around 30% observed once, and the top ten hold 17%. V gave up 6 bases and J gave up 7 bases, with 12 bases separating them. CDR3 length: 13 residues. This record comes from a study of blood T cells in healthy people across ages. The specimen was blood. The J gene is TRBJ2-2, the V gene TRBV12-3 or TRBV12-4, with D possibly called TRBD1 or TRBD2 (6 bases each). This clonotype originated in a woman aged 80 or older in good health. The CDR3 bases are TGTGCCAGCAGCTCACAGGGAGGCGGGGAGCTGTTTTTT. Translation gives CASSSQGGGELFF.